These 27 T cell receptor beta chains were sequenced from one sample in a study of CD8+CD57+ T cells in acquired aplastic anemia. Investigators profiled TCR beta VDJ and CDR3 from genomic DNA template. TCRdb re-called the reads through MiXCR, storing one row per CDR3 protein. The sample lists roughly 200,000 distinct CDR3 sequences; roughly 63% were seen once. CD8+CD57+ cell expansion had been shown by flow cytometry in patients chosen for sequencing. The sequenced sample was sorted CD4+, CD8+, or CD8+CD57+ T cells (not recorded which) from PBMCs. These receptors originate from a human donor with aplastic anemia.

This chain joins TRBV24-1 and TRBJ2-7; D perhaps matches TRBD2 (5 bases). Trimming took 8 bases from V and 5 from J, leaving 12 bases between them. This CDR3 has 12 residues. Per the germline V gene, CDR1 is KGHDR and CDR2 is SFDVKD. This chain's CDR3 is CATMDGIDEQYF. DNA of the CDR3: TGTGCCACCATGGACGGGATCGACGAGCAGTACTTC.

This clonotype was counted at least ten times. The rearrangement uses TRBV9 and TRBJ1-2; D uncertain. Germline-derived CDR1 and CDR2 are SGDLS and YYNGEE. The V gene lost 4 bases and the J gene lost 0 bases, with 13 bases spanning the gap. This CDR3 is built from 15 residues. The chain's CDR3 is CASSPGRTTNYGYTF. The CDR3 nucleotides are TGTGCCAGCAGCCCAGGACGGACTACTAACTATGGCTACACCTTC. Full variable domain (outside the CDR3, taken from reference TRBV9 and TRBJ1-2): DSGVTQTPKHLITATGQRVTLRCSPRSGDLSVYWYQQSLDQGLQFLIQYYNGEERAKGNILERFSAQQFPDLHSELNLSSLELGDSALYFCASSPGRTTNYGYTFGSGTRLTVV.

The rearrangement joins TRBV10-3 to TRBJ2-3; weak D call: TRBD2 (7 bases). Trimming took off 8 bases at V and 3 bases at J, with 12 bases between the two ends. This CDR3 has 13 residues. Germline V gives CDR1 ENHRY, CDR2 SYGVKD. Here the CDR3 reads CAIGAGATDTQYF. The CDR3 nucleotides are TGTGCCATCGGGGCGGGGGCGACAGATACGCAGTATTTT.

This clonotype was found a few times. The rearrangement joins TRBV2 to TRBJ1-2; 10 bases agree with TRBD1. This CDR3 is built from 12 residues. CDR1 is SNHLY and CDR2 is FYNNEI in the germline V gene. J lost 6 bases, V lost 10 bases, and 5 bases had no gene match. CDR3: CATKTGGNGYTF. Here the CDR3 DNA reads TGTGCCACCAAGACAGGGGGCAATGGCTACACCTTC. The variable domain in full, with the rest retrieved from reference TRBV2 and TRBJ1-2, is EPEVTQTPSHQVTQMGQEVILRCVPISNHLYFYWYRQILGQKVEFLVSFYNNEISEKSEIFDDQFSVERPDGSNFTLKIRSTKLEDSAMYFCATKTGGNGYTFGSGTRLTVV.

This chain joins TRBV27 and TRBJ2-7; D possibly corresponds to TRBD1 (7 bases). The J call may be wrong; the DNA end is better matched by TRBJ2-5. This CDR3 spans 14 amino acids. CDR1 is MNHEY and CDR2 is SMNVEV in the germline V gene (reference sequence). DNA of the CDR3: TGTGCCAGCAGTCGGACCAGGGGGAGGGAGACCCAGTACTTC. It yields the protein CASSRTRGRETQYF.

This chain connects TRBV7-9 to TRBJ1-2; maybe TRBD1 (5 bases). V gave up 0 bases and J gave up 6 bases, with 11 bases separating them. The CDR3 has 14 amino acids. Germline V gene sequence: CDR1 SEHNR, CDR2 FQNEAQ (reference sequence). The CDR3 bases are TGTGCCAGCAGCTTAGCGACAGTAACCAATGGCTACACCTTC. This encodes CASSLATVTNGYTF. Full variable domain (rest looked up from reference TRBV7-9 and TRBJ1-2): DTGVSQNPRHKITKRGQNVTFRCDPISEHNRLYWYRQTLGQGPEFLTYFQNEAQLEKSRLLSDRFSAERPKGSFSTLEIQRTEQGDSAMYLCASSLATVTNGYTFGSGTRLTVV.

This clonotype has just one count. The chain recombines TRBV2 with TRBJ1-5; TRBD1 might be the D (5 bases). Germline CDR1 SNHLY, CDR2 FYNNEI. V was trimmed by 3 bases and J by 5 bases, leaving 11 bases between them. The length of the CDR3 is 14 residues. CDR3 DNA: TGTGCCAGCAGTGAGAGGGGAGGGGATCAGCCCCAGCATTTT. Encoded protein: CASSERGGDQPQHF.

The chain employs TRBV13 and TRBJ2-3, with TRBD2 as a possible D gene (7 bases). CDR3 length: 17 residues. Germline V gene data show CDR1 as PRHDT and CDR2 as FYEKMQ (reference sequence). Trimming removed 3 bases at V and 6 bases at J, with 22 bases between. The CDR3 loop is CASSFGAEGGLQDTQYF. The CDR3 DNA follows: TGTGCCAGCAGCTTTGGGGCGGAGGGGGGGTTGCAGGATACGCAGTATTTT.

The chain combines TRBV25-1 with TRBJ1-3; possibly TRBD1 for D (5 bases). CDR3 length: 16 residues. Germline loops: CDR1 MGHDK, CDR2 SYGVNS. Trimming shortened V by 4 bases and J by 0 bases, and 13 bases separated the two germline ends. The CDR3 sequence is CASSATGPISGNTIYF. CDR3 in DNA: TGTGCCAGCAGTGCTACGGGACCGATCTCTGGAAACACCATATATTTT.

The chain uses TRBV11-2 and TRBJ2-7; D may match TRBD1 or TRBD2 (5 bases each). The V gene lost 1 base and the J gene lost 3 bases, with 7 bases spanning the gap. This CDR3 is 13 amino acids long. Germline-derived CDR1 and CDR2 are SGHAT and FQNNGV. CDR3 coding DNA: TGTGCCAGCAGCTTAGGGGACCGCTACGAGCAGTACTTC. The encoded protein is CASSLGDRYEQYF.

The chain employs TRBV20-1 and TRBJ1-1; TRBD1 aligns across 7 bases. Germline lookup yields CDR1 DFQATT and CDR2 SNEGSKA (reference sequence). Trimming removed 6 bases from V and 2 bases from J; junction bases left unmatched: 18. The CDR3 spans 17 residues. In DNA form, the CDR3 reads TGCAGTGCCCCCGACAGGGAGCGGTTGGGGTCAAACACTGAAGCTTTCTTT. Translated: CSAPDRERLGSNTEAFF.

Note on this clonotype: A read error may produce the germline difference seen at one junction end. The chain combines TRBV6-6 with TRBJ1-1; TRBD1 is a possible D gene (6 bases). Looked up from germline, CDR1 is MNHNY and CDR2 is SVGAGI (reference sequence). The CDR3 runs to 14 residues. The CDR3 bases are TGTGCCAGCAGTGAAGGGACACAGAACACTGAAGCCTTCTTT. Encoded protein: CASSEGTQNTEAFF.

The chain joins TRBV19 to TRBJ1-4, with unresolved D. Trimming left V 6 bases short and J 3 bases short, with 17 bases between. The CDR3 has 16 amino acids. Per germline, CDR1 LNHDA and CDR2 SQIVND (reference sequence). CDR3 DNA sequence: TGTGCCAGTAGCCCCTGGGAGACTGGGGCTAATGAAAAACTGTTTTTT. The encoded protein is CASSPWETGANEKLFF.

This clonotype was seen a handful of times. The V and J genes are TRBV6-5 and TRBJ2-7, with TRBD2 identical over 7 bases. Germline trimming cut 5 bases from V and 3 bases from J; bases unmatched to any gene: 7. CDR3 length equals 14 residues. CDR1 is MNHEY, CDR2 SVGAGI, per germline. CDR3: CASSPRTRLYEQYF. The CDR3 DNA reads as TGTGCCAGCAGTCCACGGACTAGGCTCTACGAGCAGTACTTC.

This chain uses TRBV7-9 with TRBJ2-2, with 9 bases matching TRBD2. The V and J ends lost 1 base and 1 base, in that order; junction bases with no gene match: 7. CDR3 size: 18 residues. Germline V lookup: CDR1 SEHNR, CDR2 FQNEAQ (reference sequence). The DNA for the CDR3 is TGTGCCAGCAGCTTAGGTGGAGCGGGGGGCCGGAACACCGGGGAGCTGTTTTTT. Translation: CASSLGGAGGRNTGELFF.

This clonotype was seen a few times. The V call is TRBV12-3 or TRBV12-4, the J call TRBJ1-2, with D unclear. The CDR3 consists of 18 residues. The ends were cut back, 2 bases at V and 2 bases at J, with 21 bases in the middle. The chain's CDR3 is CASSLIWAPRGFNYGYTF. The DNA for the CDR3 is TGTGCCAGCAGTTTAATATGGGCCCCCCGAGGATTCAACTATGGCTACACCTTC.

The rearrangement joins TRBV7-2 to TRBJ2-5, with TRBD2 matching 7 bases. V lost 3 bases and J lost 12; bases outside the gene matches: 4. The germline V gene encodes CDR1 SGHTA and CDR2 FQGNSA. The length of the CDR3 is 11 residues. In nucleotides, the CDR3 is TGTGCCAGCAGCTTGGTTGGGACTAAGTACTTC. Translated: CASSLVGTKYF. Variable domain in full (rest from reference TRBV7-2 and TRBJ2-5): GAGVSQSPSNKVTEKGKDVELRCDPISGHTALYWYRQSLGQGLEFLIYFQGNSAPDKSGLPSDRFSAERTGGSVSTLTIQRTQQEDSAVYLCASSLVGTKYFGPGTRLLVL.

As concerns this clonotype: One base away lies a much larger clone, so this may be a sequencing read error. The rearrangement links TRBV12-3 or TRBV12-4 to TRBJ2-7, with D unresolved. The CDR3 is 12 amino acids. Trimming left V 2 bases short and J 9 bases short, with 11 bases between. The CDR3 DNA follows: TGTGCCAGCAGTTTAATGGCGGACGGGCAGTACTTC. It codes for CASSLMADGQYF.

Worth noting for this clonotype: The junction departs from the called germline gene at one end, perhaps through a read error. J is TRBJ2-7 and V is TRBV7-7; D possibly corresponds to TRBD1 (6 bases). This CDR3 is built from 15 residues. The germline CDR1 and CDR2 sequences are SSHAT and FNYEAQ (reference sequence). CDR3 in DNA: TGTGCTAGCAGCCCTCTCCGGGACAACTCCTACGAGCAGTACTTC. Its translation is CASSPLRDNSYEQYF.

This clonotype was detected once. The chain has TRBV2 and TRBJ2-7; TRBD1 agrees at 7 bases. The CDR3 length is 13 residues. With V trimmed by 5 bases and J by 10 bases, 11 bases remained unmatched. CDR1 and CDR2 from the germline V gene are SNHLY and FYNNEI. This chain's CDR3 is CASSNTGETQQYF. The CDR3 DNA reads TGTGCCAGCAGTAATACAGGGGAAACCCAACAGTACTTC.

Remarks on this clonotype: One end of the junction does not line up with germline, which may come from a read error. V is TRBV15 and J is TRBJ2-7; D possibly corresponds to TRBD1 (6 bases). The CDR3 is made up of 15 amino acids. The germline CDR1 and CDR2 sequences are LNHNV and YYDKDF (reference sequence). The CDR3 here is CATNRGRDNSYEQYF. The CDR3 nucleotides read TGTGCCACCAACAGAGGTAGGGACAACTCCTACGAGCAGTACTTC. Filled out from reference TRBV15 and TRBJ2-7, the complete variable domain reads DAMVIQNPRYQVTQFGKPVTLSCSQTLNHNVMYWYQQKSSQAPKLLFHYYDKDFNNEADTPDNFQSRRPNTSFCFLDIRSPGLGDTAMYLCATNRGRDNSYEQYFGPGTRLTVT.

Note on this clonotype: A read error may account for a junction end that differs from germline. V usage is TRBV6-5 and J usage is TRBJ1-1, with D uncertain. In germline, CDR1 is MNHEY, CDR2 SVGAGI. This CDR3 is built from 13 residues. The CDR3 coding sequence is TGTGCCAGCAGTTACGGGGAGAACACCGAAGCTTTCTTT. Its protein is CASSYGENTEAFF.

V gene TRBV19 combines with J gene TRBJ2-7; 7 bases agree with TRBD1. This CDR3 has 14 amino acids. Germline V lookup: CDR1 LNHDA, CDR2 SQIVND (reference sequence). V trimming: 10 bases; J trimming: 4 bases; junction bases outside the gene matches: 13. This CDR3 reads CATKPQGVKYEQYF. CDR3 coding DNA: TGTGCCACCAAACCGCAGGGGGTCAAATACGAGCAGTACTTC. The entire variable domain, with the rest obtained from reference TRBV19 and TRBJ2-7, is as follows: DGGITQSPKYLFRKEGQNVTLSCEQNLNHDAMYWYRQDPGQGLRLIYYSQIVNDFQKGDIAEGYSVSREKKESFPLTVTSAQKNPTAFYLCATKPQGVKYEQYFGPGTRLTVT.

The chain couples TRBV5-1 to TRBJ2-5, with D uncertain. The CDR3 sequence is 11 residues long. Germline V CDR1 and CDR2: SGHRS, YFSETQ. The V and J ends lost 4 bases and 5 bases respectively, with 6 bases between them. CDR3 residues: CASSHKETQYF. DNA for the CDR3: TGCGCCAGCAGCCACAAGGAGACCCAGTACTTC. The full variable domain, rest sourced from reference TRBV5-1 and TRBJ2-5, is KAGVTQTPRYLIKTRGQQVTLSCSPISGHRSVSWYQQTPGQGLQFLFEYFSETQRNKGNFPGRFSGRQFSNSRSEMNVSTLELGDSALYLCASSHKETQYFGPGTRLLVL.

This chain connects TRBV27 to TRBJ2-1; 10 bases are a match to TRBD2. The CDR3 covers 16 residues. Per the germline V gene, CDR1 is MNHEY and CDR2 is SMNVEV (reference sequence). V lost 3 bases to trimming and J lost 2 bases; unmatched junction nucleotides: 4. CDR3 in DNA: TGTGCCAGCAGTTTTTCTAGCGGGAGCGCCTACAATGAGCAGTTCTTC. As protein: CASSFSSGSAYNEQFF.

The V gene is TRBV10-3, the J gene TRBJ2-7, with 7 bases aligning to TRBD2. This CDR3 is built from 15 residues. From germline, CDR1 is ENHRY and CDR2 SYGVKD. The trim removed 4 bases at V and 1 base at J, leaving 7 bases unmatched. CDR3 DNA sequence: TGTGCCATCAGTGTGGGAGGGGTCGGGTCCTACGAGCAGTACTTC. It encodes CAISVGGVGSYEQYF.

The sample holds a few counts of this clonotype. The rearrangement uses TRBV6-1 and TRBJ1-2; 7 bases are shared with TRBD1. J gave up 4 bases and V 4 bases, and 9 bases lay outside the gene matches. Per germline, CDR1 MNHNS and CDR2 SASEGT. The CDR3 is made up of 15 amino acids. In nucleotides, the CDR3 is TGTGCCAGCAGTGGAGTTCAGGGGGGCGGCTATGGCTACACCTTC. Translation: CASSGVQGGGYGYTF.